What follows are 8 T cell receptor beta chains derived from one specimen sequenced in a study of molecular identifiers for immune sequencing clone quantification. TCRdb used MiXCR to reprocess the PCR reads, holding one entry per CDR3 protein. The table shows a few hundred thousand distinct CDR3 sequences, with over 20% occurring only once. The sample taken for sequencing was naive CD8+ T cells from blood, with Jurkat cell RNA spiked in. Subset described: FACS-sorted CD8+CD4-CCR7+CD45RA+ naive T cells. These receptors originate from a human donor in good health. Some libraries in this study had Jurkat cell RNA spiked in.

This clonotype was counted at least ten times. The rearrangement uses TRBV4-2 and TRBJ1-1; D unclear. Germline V lookup: CDR1 LGHNA, CDR2 YNFKEQ. With 1 base removed from V and 0 bases from J, the gap between germline ends came to 18 bases. This CDR3 region has 18 residues. The CDR3 here is CASSQVPILVQMNTEAFF. The CDR3 nucleotides read TGTGCCAGCAGCCAAGTTCCCATCCTGGTGCAGATGAACACTGAAGCTTTCTTT.

J is TRBJ1-5 and V is TRBV6-2 or TRBV6-3, with D tentatively TRBD1 (6 bases). This CDR3 is 15 amino acids long. V lost 5 bases and J 7 bases, leaving 18 bases between the germline ends. Germline assignment: CDR1 MNHEY and CDR2 SVGEGT. The CDR3 loop is CASSPMQSTGQPQHF. The DNA of the CDR3 is TGTGCCAGCAGTCCGATGCAATCAACAGGGCAGCCCCAGCATTTT.

The chain is built from TRBV12-3 or TRBV12-4 and TRBJ2-7, with 10 nucleotides matching TRBD1. The CDR3 is 14 residues long. The V gene end was trimmed by 3 bases and the J gene end by 5 bases; junction bases not matched to a gene: 4. In DNA form, the CDR3 reads TGTGCCAGCAGTTTTGGGACAGGGGTGAACGAGCAGTACTTC. It encodes CASSFGTGVNEQYF.

The chain employs TRBV30 and TRBJ2-5; D not resolved. Trimming took 4 bases from V and 0 from J, leaving 6 bases between them. The CDR3 is 12 amino acids. Germline CDR1 reads GTSNPN; CDR2 reads SVGIG (reference sequence). CDR3 DNA sequence: TGTGCCTGGAACGAGTACCAAGAGACCCAGTACTTC. Its translation: CAWNEYQETQYF.

This chain links TRBV4-3 with TRBJ2-1, with D maybe TRBD2 (7 bases). Germline V gene data show CDR1 as LGHNA and CDR2 as YSLEER. CDR3 length: 18 amino acids. The V end was cut by 4 bases, the J end by 2 bases, with 21 bases between. Here the CDR3 DNA reads TGCGCCAGCAGCCCGGAACAATGGGGGGGCTGTCCCTACAATGAGCAGTTCTTC. Translated, it gives CASSPEQWGGCPYNEQFF.

The chain carries TRBV4-2 and TRBJ2-7; 8 nucleotides align to TRBD1. CDR1 and CDR2 from the germline V gene are LGHNA and YNFKEQ. V shed 0 bases and J 3 bases; nucleotides not matched to a gene: 7. This CDR3 contains 16 residues. CDR3 DNA: TGTGCCAGCAGCCAAGAGCCAGGACAGGGCAACTACGAGCAGTACTTC. The encoded protein is CASSQEPGQGNYEQYF.

Here the CDR3 reads CASRPQSDPSTGELFF. CDR3 nucleotide sequence: TGTGCCAGCAGACCCCAATCGGACCCATCCACTGGGGAGCTGTTTTTT. The gene calls are TRBV9 and TRBJ2-2; D gene uncertain. The CDR3 covers 16 residues. Germline CDR1 SGDLS, CDR2 YYNGEE. Trimming took off 5 bases at V and 8 bases at J, with 22 bases between the two ends.

Notes on this clonotype: The junction does not match germline at one end; this may be a read error. The chain employs TRBV30 and TRBJ1-3, with 9 positions matching TRBD1. The germline gives CDR1 GTSNPN, CDR2 SVGIG (reference sequence). The CDR3 covers 20 residues. The CDR3 nucleotides are TGTGCTTATAAGCCCAACGAAAGGAAATCGGGACAGGGCTCTGGAAACACCATGTATTTT. As protein: CAYKPNERKSGQGSGNTMYF.